The 26 T cell receptor beta chains below come from one sample, sequenced in a study of T cell changes during pregnancy in multiple sclerosis. Profiled with immunoSEQ multiplex PCR; TCRdb holds only in-frame clones, not every one. Of about 38,000 clones detected, about 92% appear once; the ten largest clones hold approximately 5%. The material was CD8+ T cells from peripheral blood mononuclear cells, obtained in the third trimester of pregnancy. These receptors were obtained from a female donor with multiple sclerosis, enrolled in a pregnancy study.

The chain has TRBV5-3 and TRBJ2-3; 8 positions agree with TRBD1. TRBV5-3 is designated an ORF whose function remains uncertain. The trim removed 0 bases at V and 5 bases at J, leaving 5 bases unmatched. The CDR3 has 15 amino acids. CDR3 protein: CARSLEDRAEDTQYF. In nucleotides, the CDR3 is TGTGCCAGAAGCTTGGAGGACAGGGCCGAAGATACGCAGTATTTT.

V is TRBV29-1 and J is TRBJ2-7; 7 bases align to TRBD2. The CDR3 has 15 residues. Trimming at V came to 0 bases and at J to 4 bases, leaving 9 bases not matched to a gene. The V gene's germline CDR1 is SQVTM and CDR2 ANQGSEA. CDR3 coding DNA: TGCAGCGTTGAAGAGGCCAGCGGGATTGGGTACGAGCAGTACTTC. It is translated as CSVEEASGIGYEQYF.

V and J are TRBV6-6 and TRBJ1-5, with a possible D match to TRBD1 (6 bases). The V gene lost 2 bases and the J gene lost 5 bases, with 16 bases spanning the gap. The CDR3 spans 16 residues. Germline CDR1 reads MNHNY; CDR2 reads SVGAGI (reference sequence). The CDR3 loop reads CASSYQGASGDQPQHF. CDR3 DNA sequence: TGTGCCAGCAGTTACCAGGGAGCCTCAGGGGATCAGCCCCAGCATTTT.

This clone occurred once. This rearrangement joins TRBV5-4 to TRBJ2-7; 8 bases fit TRBD2. This CDR3 region has 17 residues. In germline, CDR1 is SGHNT, CDR2 YYREEE (reference sequence). Trimming cost V 2 bases and J 3 bases; bases outside gene matches: 13. The CDR3 DNA reads as TGTGCCAGCAGCTTCTCGGGACTAGATGGGAGTATCTACGAGCAGTACTTC. It yields the protein CASSFSGLDGSIYEQYF.

The gene calls are TRBV28 and TRBJ2-5; possible D gene TRBD2, 6 bases. Germline CDR1 and CDR2: MDHEN and SYDVKM. The length of the CDR3 is 13 residues. Trimming left V 3 bases short and J 4 bases short, with 9 bases between. Here the CDR3 DNA reads TGTGCCAGCAGTTTTATAGCGGCAGAGACCCAGTACTTC. Amino acids: CASSFIAAETQYF.

CDR3 sequence (DNA): TGTGCCTGGAGCTTAATCGGCGGGAAAACAGATACGCAGTATTTT. This encodes CAWSLIGGKTDTQYF. The chain uses TRBV30 and TRBJ2-3; the D gene is possibly TRBD2 (6 bases). The CDR3 is 15 amino acids. The germline V gene has CDR1 GTSNPN and CDR2 SVGIG (reference sequence). Deletions cut 3 bases from V and 3 bases from J, with 16 bases between.

The rearrangement links TRBV5-5 to TRBJ2-3; perhaps TRBD2 as D (5 bases). Per germline, CDR1 SGHKS and CDR2 YYEKEE (reference sequence). This CDR3 contains 13 residues. Trimming shortened V by 0 bases and J by 4 bases, and 6 bases separated the two germline ends. This CDR3 is CASSLGGSDTQYF. CDR3 bases: TGTGCCAGCAGCTTGGGAGGGTCAGATACGCAGTATTTT.

The rearrangement joins TRBV18 to TRBJ1-1; no definite D call. Germline assignment: CDR1 KGHSH and CDR2 LQKENI. Between the trimmed V and J ends, which lost 2 bases and 5 bases, there was a span of 18 bases. The CDR3 extends over 16 amino acids. The CDR3 spells CASSPTWGGKYTEAFF. The DNA for the CDR3 is TGTGCCAGCTCACCAACTTGGGGAGGGAAGTATACTGAAGCTTTCTTT.

The chain joins TRBV5-8 to TRBJ2-3; 10 nucleotides align to TRBD1. Germline V CDR1 and CDR2: SGHTS, YDEGEE. V lost 4 bases to trimming and J lost 2 bases; unmatched junction nucleotides: 4. The CDR3 runs to 15 residues. This chain's CDR3 is CASSKGTGDTDTQYF. DNA of the CDR3: TGTGCCAGCAGCAAAGGGACAGGGGACACAGATACGCAGTATTTT.

The genes are TRBV13 and TRBJ2-2, with TRBD2 matching over 11 bases. This CDR3 has 16 residues. Germline V gene data show CDR1 as PRHDT and CDR2 as FYEKMQ (reference sequence). V shed 4 bases, J shed 1 base, and the junction held 2 bases outside the gene matches. DNA for the CDR3: TGTGCCAGCAGCTATACTAGCGGGGGGAACACCGGGGAGCTGTTTTTT. Protein product: CASSYTSGGNTGELFF.

The J gene is TRBJ2-5, the V gene TRBV5-6; 10 nucleotides match TRBD2. From germline, CDR1 is SGHDT and CDR2 YYEEEE. The V segment lost 0 bases and the J segment 5 bases; nucleotides outside the gene matches: 16. CDR3 size: 19 residues. The chain's CDR3 is CASSLAEGGAGGGRETQYF. In nucleotides, the CDR3 is TGTGCCAGCAGCTTGGCCGAGGGAGGAGCGGGAGGGGGCCGGGAGACCCAGTACTTC. Full variable domain (outside the CDR3, taken from reference TRBV5-6 and TRBJ2-5): DAGVTQSPTHLIKTRGQQVTLRCSPKSGHDTVSWYQQALGQGPQFIFQYYEEEERQRGNFPDRFSGHQFPNYSSELNVNALLLGDSALYLCASSLAEGGAGGGRETQYFGPGTRLLVL.

The V call is TRBV29-1, the J call TRBJ1-1; no clear D gene. Looked up from germline, CDR1 is SQVTM and CDR2 is ANQGSEA. The CDR3 has 12 amino acids. V gave up 2 bases and J gave up 6 bases, with 10 bases separating them. The CDR3 sequence: CSVESSEPEAFF. DNA for the CDR3: TGCAGCGTTGAATCTTCAGAACCTGAAGCTTTCTTT.

V is TRBV7-9 and J is TRBJ2-5; D perhaps matches TRBD1 (5 bases). The germline CDR1 and CDR2 sequences are SEHNR and FQNEAQ (reference sequence). Trimming stripped 0 bases from V and 5 bases from J, with 10 bases between. This CDR3 has 14 amino acids. The DNA of the CDR3 is TGTGCCAGCAGCTTAGCAGGGGTTTGGGAGACCCAGTACTTC. It translates to CASSLAGVWETQYF.

This chain links TRBV5-6 with TRBJ2-6; D is unresolved. The germline gives CDR1 SGHDT, CDR2 YYEEEE. The CDR3 sequence is 17 residues long. Trimming left V 0 bases short and J 5 bases short, with 15 bases between. CDR3 coding DNA: TGTGCCAGCAGCTTGGACAGCCGACCGAACTGGGCCAACGTCCTGACTTTC. This encodes CASSLDSRPNWANVLTF. The whole variable domain, remainder taken from reference TRBV5-6 and TRBJ2-6, is DAGVTQSPTHLIKTRGQQVTLRCSPKSGHDTVSWYQQALGQGPQFIFQYYEEEERQRGNFPDRFSGHQFPNYSSELNVNALLLGDSALYLCASSLDSRPNWANVLTFGAGSRLTVL.

This rearrangement joins TRBV6-1 to TRBJ1-5; 8 bases match TRBD1. The J segment lost 9 bases and the V segment lost 0 bases, leaving 10 bases of the junction unmatched. The CDR3 is 16 amino acids. CDR1 is MNHNS and CDR2 is SASEGT in the germline V gene. The CDR3 region has the DNA TGTGCCAGCAGTGAAGCGTTCGGACAGGGCTCTCTGCCCCAGCATTTT. Its translation: CASSEAFGQGSLPQHF.

The V gene is TRBV27, the J gene TRBJ1-1; 10 bases are shared with TRBD1. In germline, CDR1 is MNHEY, CDR2 SMNVEV (reference sequence). V shed 4 bases and J 0 bases; nucleotides not matched to a gene: 2. This CDR3 has 15 residues. CDR3: CASSYGTGVNTEAFF. DNA of the CDR3: TGTGCCAGCAGTTACGGGACAGGGGTGAACACTGAAGCTTTCTTT.

This clone was found many times. V is TRBV6-1 and J is TRBJ2-7; 9 bases line up with TRBD2. The CDR3 sequence is 15 residues long. The junction had 3 bases not matched to a gene; V was cut back by 3 bases and J by 0 bases. Germline V CDR1 and CDR2: MNHNS, SASEGT. In DNA form, the CDR3 reads TGTGCCAGCAGTGACCTTAGCGGGAGCTCCTACGAGCAGTACTTC. This translates into CASSDLSGSSYEQYF.

The V gene is TRBV6-1, the J gene TRBJ1-2; 9 bases align to TRBD1. Germline lookup yields CDR1 MNHNS and CDR2 SASEGT. The CDR3 is 15 residues long. J was trimmed by 8 bases and V by 8 bases; bases with no gene match: 15. CDR3 sequence reads: CASGRNRGRPLGYTF. CDR3 DNA sequence: TGTGCCAGCGGACGTAACAGGGGGCGCCCCCTCGGCTACACCTTC.

This chain connects TRBV19 to TRBJ1-5; D is uncertain. Germline lookup yields CDR1 LNHDA and CDR2 SQIVND (reference sequence). V dropped 3 bases and J dropped 6 bases, with 18 bases sitting between them. The CDR3 spans 16 residues. The CDR3 is CASSMGGVGFGQPQHF. The CDR3 DNA is TGTGCCAGTAGTATGGGAGGCGTCGGATTCGGTCAGCCCCAGCATTTT.

Only one count was recorded for this clone. The gene calls are TRBV7-6 and TRBJ2-2; maybe TRBD1 (6 bases). The CDR3 contains 15 residues. Germline V gene lookup returns CDR1 SGHVS and CDR2 FNYEAQ. Between the trimmed V and J ends, which lost 8 bases and 5 bases, there was a span of 18 bases. CDR3 in amino acids: CASGVWDTSTGELFF. The CDR3, as DNA: TGTGCCAGCGGTGTGTGGGACACATCAACCGGGGAGCTGTTTTTT.

This chain connects TRBV29-1 to TRBJ1-2; 7 bases map to TRBD1. J lost 7 bases, V lost 7 bases, and 6 bases had no gene match. Germline assignment: CDR1 SQVTM and CDR2 ANQGSEA. The CDR3 is 11 amino acids. The CDR3 DNA reads as TGCAGCGCCGACAGGGCGGGTGGCTACACCTTC. It encodes CSADRAGGYTF.

The V and J genes are TRBV19 and TRBJ1-2; 10 bases are shared with TRBD1. Per germline, CDR1 LNHDA and CDR2 SQIVND (reference sequence). The CDR3 runs 16 residues. V shed 6 bases, J shed 6 bases, and the junction held 13 bases outside the gene matches. DNA of the CDR3: TGTGCCAGTAGACCTGGGACAGGGGCATTGGGAAATGGCTACACCTTC. Translating gives CASRPGTGALGNGYTF.

This rearrangement joins TRBV29-1 to TRBJ2-3; no definite D call. The V end was cut by 3 bases, the J end by 2 bases, with 6 bases between. Germline lookup yields CDR1 SQVTM and CDR2 ANQGSEA. The CDR3 is 12 residues long. The CDR3 loop is CSVEYFTDTQYF. CDR3 nucleotides: TGCAGCGTTGAGTATTTCACAGATACGCAGTATTTT.

The chain uses TRBV29-1 and TRBJ2-1, with TRBD2 identical over 9 bases. CDR1 is SQVTM, CDR2 ANQGSEA, per germline. This CDR3 spans 14 amino acids. V lost 8 bases, J lost 3 bases, and 8 bases stayed unmatched. Here the CDR3 DNA reads TGCAGCTCCGTAGCGGGAGTAAACTACAATGAGCAGTTCTTC. This sequence encodes CSSVAGVNYNEQFF.

The V call is TRBV27, the J call TRBJ2-5, with D possibly being TRBD1 (6 bases). Germline loops: CDR1 MNHEY, CDR2 SMNVEV (reference sequence). Trimming removed 4 bases from V and 1 base from J, with 13 bases in between. This CDR3 has 15 amino acids. CDR3 in DNA: TGTGCCAGCAGTTCCACGGGACATTCCCAAGAGACCCAGTACTTC. This codes for CASSSTGHSQETQYF.

The rearrangement joins TRBV5-8 to TRBJ2-5; D perhaps matches TRBD2 (5 bases). The germline V and J ends were trimmed by 2 bases and 5 bases, with 13 bases remaining between them. CDR3 length: 14 residues. Germline-derived CDR1 and CDR2 are SGHTS and YDEGEE. For the CDR3, the DNA is TGTGCCAGCAGCTTCGCGGGCCATGGGGAGACCCAGTACTTC. Its translation is CASSFAGHGETQYF. Full variable domain (remainder filled in from reference TRBV5-8 and TRBJ2-5): EAGVTQSPTHLIKTRGQQATLRCSPISGHTSVYWYQQALGLGLQFLLWYDEGEERNRGNFPPRFSGRQFPNYSSELNVNALELEDSALYLCASSFAGHGETQYFGPGTRLLVL.